This passage covers 28 T cell receptor beta chains from one sample sequenced in a study of blood T cell repertoires in COVID-19. Profiling relied on immunoSEQ multiplex PCR, and the TCRdb table lists in-frame clones only, not all of them. Of around 180,000 clones listed, roughly 84% are singletons. Material: peripheral blood. These receptors all come from a woman over 75 with acute or convalescent COVID-19.

The chain carries TRBV4-2 and TRBJ2-3; 12 bases map to TRBD2. The CDR3 extends over 18 amino acids. Germline CDR1 and CDR2: LGHNA and YNFKEQ. J gave up 1 base and V 4 bases, and 9 bases lay outside the gene matches. For the CDR3, the DNA is TGTGCCAGCAGCCGATTGCTAGCGGGAGGGCCTGGCACAGATACGCAGTATTTT. Encoded protein: CASSRLLAGGPGTDTQYF.

The genes are TRBV9 and TRBJ2-3, with TRBD2 matching over 9 bases. Unmatched junction bases numbered 4, after V lost 3 bases and J lost 2 bases. The CDR3 loop spans 15 amino acids. Germline lookup yields CDR1 SGDLS and CDR2 YYNGEE. The chain's CDR3 is CASSARLADTDTQYF. The DNA for the CDR3 is TGTGCCAGCAGCGCCCGACTAGCGGACACAGATACGCAGTATTTT.

This chain connects TRBV3-1 (or the pseudogene TRBV3-2) to TRBJ2-2, with TRBD2 identical over 11 bases. Losses at the gene ends were 3 bases for V and 2 bases for J; bases not matched to a gene: 2. There are 16 residues in the CDR3. Germline CDR1 LGHDT, CDR2 YNNKEL (reference sequence). CDR3 nucleotides: TGTGCCAGCAGCCAGACTAGCGGGGTTAACACCGGGGAGCTGTTTTTT. Translating it yields CASSQTSGVNTGELFF.

V is TRBV18 and J is TRBJ1-2; D perhaps matches TRBD1 (6 bases). Trimming pared 0 bases from V and 4 bases from J, leaving 12 bases between. The CDR3 covers 15 residues. Germline-derived CDR1 and CDR2 are KGHSH and LQKENI. The DNA of the CDR3 is TGTGCCAGCTCACCACCATCGGGGGGCCTCTATGGCTACACCTTC. Amino acids: CASSPPSGGLYGYTF.

The J gene is TRBJ1-1, the V gene TRBV3-1 (or the pseudogene TRBV3-2), with D possibly matching TRBD1 (5 bases). The ends were cut back, 7 bases at V and 4 bases at J, with 16 bases in the middle. The CDR3 runs 14 residues. Germline V gene data show CDR1 as LGHDT and CDR2 as YNNKEL (reference sequence). The CDR3 here is CASTRVGGGTEAFF. CDR3 in DNA: TGTGCCAGCACGCGAGTGGGGGGGGGCACTGAAGCTTTCTTT.

CDR3 loop: CASSGTSVKFF. In nucleotides, the CDR3 is TGTGCCAGCAGTGGGACTAGCGTTAAGTTCTTC. J is TRBJ2-1 and V is TRBV12-3 or TRBV12-4; 10 bases fit TRBD2. The CDR3 is made up of 11 amino acids. V gave up 5 bases and J gave up 14 bases; unmatched junction bases: 3.

This clone was counted between two and nine times. The chain carries TRBV11-2 and TRBJ2-1; D might be TRBD2 (5 bases). This CDR3 is built from 16 residues. Germline CDR1 SGHAT, CDR2 FQNNGV. Trimming left V 2 bases short and J 0 bases short, with 11 bases between. This CDR3 is CASSLRRLSSYNEQFF. The CDR3 DNA sequence: TGTGCCAGCAGCTTACGTCGACTATCCTCCTACAATGAGCAGTTCTTC.

The chain uses TRBV4-1 and TRBJ2-2; TRBD1 might be the D (6 bases). This CDR3 has 16 amino acids. V shed 4 bases and J shed 6 bases, with 18 bases lying between them. Germline loops: CDR1 MGHRA, CDR2 YSYEKL. The CDR3 region is CASSPLRSGAAGELFF. In nucleotides, the CDR3 is TGCGCCAGCAGCCCCCTGAGGTCAGGGGCCGCCGGGGAGCTGTTTTTT.

V usage is TRBV9 and J usage is TRBJ2-5; a possible D gene is TRBD1 (6 bases). Germline V lookup: CDR1 SGDLS, CDR2 YYNGEE. V shed 0 bases and J shed 5 bases, with 17 bases lying between them. The CDR3 spans 16 residues. CDR3 amino acids: CASSVGVRGGVETQYF. DNA of the CDR3: TGTGCCAGCAGCGTAGGGGTCCGTGGGGGCGTGGAGACCCAGTACTTC.

V and J are TRBV15 and TRBJ2-5; D possibly corresponds to TRBD1 (6 bases). V lost 1 base and J lost 5, with 14 bases in between. The germline V gene has CDR1 LNHNV and CDR2 YYDKDF (reference sequence). This CDR3 spans 15 amino acids. This chain's CDR3 is CATSRVPGEQETQYF. In nucleotides, the CDR3 is TGTGCCACCAGCAGAGTCCCAGGGGAGCAGGAGACCCAGTACTTC. Complete variable domain (other parts from reference TRBV15 and TRBJ2-5): DAMVIQNPRYQVTQFGKPVTLSCSQTLNHNVMYWYQQKSSQAPKLLFHYYDKDFNNEADTPDNFQSRRPNTSFCFLDIRSPGLGDTAMYLCATSRVPGEQETQYFGPGTRLLVL.

The chain joins TRBV7-9 to TRBJ2-1, with 7 bases that match TRBD2. CDR1 and CDR2 from the germline V gene are SEHNR and FQNEAQ (reference sequence). This CDR3 region has 15 residues. After removal of 8 bases from V and 5 bases from J, the junction contained 12 bases not matched to a gene. CDR3 nucleotides: TGTGCCAGCGTCCAACGAGCGGGGATCGACAATGAGCAGTTCTTC. Translation: CASVQRAGIDNEQFF.

The rearrangement uses TRBV18 and TRBJ2-7; TRBD2 matches at 9 bases. V gave up 2 bases and J gave up 3 bases; unmatched junction bases: 11. The CDR3 extends over 17 amino acids. Germline CDR1 is KGHSH and CDR2 is LQKENI. The CDR3 DNA follows: TGTGCCAGCTCACCAGGCGGCGGGAGGGCCGCCTACTACGAGCAGTACTTC. It encodes CASSPGGGRAAYYEQYF. Full variable domain (outside the CDR3, taken from reference TRBV18 and TRBJ2-7): NAGVMQNPRHLVRRRGQEARLRCSPMKGHSHVYWYRQLPEEGLKFMVYLQKENIIDESGMPKERFSAEFPKEGPSILRIQQVVRGDSAAYFCASSPGGGRAAYYEQYFGPGTRLTVT.

V is TRBV7-8 and J is TRBJ2-3; 7 bases are a match to TRBD2. The CDR3 consists of 17 residues. V shed 3 bases, J shed 3 bases, and the junction held 12 bases outside the gene matches. Germline-derived CDR1 and CDR2 are SGHVS and FQNEAQ. CDR3 amino acids: CASSLGLRRERTDTQYF. CDR3 DNA sequence: TGTGCCAGCAGCTTGGGACTACGGCGGGAGAGAACAGATACGCAGTATTTT.

The chain is built from TRBV2 and TRBJ2-7; TRBD2 agrees at 8 bases. The germline V gene encodes CDR1 SNHLY and CDR2 FYNNEI. The CDR3 length is 12 residues. The V gene end was trimmed by 7 bases and the J gene end by 4 bases; junction bases not matched to a gene: 3. The CDR3 protein is CASKREPYEQYF. The CDR3 region has the DNA TGTGCCAGCAAGCGGGAGCCGTACGAGCAGTACTTC.

This clone was found once. This sequence joins TRBV4-2 and TRBJ2-5; tentatively, D is TRBD2 (6 bases). The V and J ends lost 4 bases and 4 bases respectively, with 16 bases between them. This CDR3 has 15 residues. Germline V CDR1 and CDR2: LGHNA, YNFKEQ. CDR3 loop: CASSPSGQERETQYF. DNA of the CDR3: TGTGCCAGCAGCCCCAGCGGGCAGGAGAGAGAGACCCAGTACTTC.

J is TRBJ2-7 and V is TRBV10-3; 7 bases align to TRBD1. V trimming: 5 bases; J trimming: 3 bases; junction bases outside the gene matches: 4. The CDR3 totals 13 residues. The germline CDR1 and CDR2 sequences are ENHRY and SYGVKD. CDR3 nucleotide sequence: TGTGCCATCAGTAGAGGGGGCAACTACGAGCAGTACTTC. Its protein product is CAISRGGNYEQYF.

This clone was seen a handful of times. This chain connects TRBV18 to TRBJ2-7; 14 positions match TRBD2. The germline CDR1 and CDR2 sequences are KGHSH and LQKENI. V trimming: 3 bases; J trimming: 6 bases; junction bases outside the gene matches: 13. The CDR3 runs to 18 residues. CDR3 nucleotides: TGTGCCAGCTCACCTCGGACTAGCGGGGGGATTACGGGAGTCGAGCAGTACTTC. Protein sequence: CASSPRTSGGITGVEQYF. Filled out from reference TRBV18 and TRBJ2-7, the complete variable domain reads NAGVMQNPRHLVRRRGQEARLRCSPMKGHSHVYWYRQLPEEGLKFMVYLQKENIIDESGMPKERFSAEFPKEGPSILRIQQVVRGDSAAYFCASSPRTSGGITGVEQYFGPGTRLTVT.

The chain employs TRBV7-2 and TRBJ2-5; 9 nucleotides agree with TRBD1. The CDR3 has 14 residues. After removal of 4 bases from V and 9 bases from J, the junction contained 9 bases not matched to a gene. Per the germline V gene, CDR1 is SGHTA and CDR2 is FQGNSA. The CDR3 bases are TGTGCCAGCAGCTCTCTCTTGGGACAGGGTTCCCAGTACTTC. Protein sequence: CASSSLLGQGSQYF.

The chain couples TRBV6-5 to TRBJ2-3; 9 bases align to TRBD2. V trimming: 6 bases; J trimming: 2 bases; junction bases outside the gene matches: 3. The germline CDR1 and CDR2 sequences are MNHEY and SVGAGI. CDR3 length: 14 residues. This chain's CDR3 is CASRLAGHTDTQYF. The CDR3 DNA sequence: TGTGCCAGCAGGCTAGCGGGGCACACAGATACGCAGTATTTT.

J is TRBJ2-1 and V is TRBV10-2; 9 positions match TRBD2. Germline V gene sequence: CDR1 WSHSY, CDR2 SAAADI. Trimming removed 3 bases from V and 8 bases from J; junction bases left unmatched: 17. The CDR3 consists of 18 residues. CDR3 region: CASSDPVRREGPGHEQFF. CDR3 nucleotides: TGCGCCAGCAGTGACCCCGTTCGGCGGGAGGGCCCGGGCCATGAGCAGTTCTTC.

The chain links TRBV5-1 to TRBJ2-5; a weak D match, TRBD2 (6 bases). Trimming pared 0 bases from V and 4 bases from J, leaving 16 bases between. Germline CDR1 reads SGHRS; CDR2 reads YFSETQ. CDR3 length: 16 amino acids. The CDR3 DNA sequence: TGCGCCAGCAGCTTGGACGGGGGTCCGGCGGGAGAGACCCAGTACTTC. Translating gives CASSLDGGPAGETQYF.

V usage is TRBV7-9 and J usage is TRBJ2-7; 8 nucleotides match TRBD1. The junction had 12 bases not matched to a gene; V was cut back by 5 bases and J by 6 bases. This CDR3 is built from 15 residues. Germline V gene data show CDR1 as SEHNR and CDR2 as FQNEAQ (reference sequence). CDR3 DNA sequence: TGTGCCAGCAGCATGGACAGGGCCCGCCCTAGCGAGCAGTACTTC. Translation gives CASSMDRARPSEQYF.

This chain links TRBV7-9 with TRBJ2-1; TRBD2 matches at 8 bases. Per germline, CDR1 SEHNR and CDR2 FQNEAQ (reference sequence). Trimming took 7 bases from V and 2 from J; bases not matched to a gene: 16. This CDR3 region has 18 residues. CDR3 loop: CASTSRGGLGSPYNEQFF. In nucleotides, the CDR3 is TGTGCCAGCACCTCCCGCGGGGGACTAGGTAGCCCCTACAATGAGCAGTTCTTC.

The chain uses TRBV29-1 and TRBJ2-7; 9 bases align to TRBD1. The CDR3 has 14 residues. V lost 5 bases, J lost 1 base, and 6 bases stayed unmatched. Germline V gene lookup returns CDR1 SQVTM and CDR2 ANQGSEA. CDR3 region: CSVLPGTGSYEQYF. CDR3 DNA: TGCAGCGTTCTTCCCGGGACAGGGTCCTACGAGCAGTACTTC.

V and J are TRBV27 and TRBJ2-1; no reliable D call. This CDR3 contains 14 residues. CDR1 and CDR2 from the germline V gene are MNHEY and SMNVEV (reference sequence). V was pared by 3 bases and J by 6 bases, with 12 bases between. CDR3 residues: CASSFRTFSNEQFF. The CDR3 DNA is TGTGCCAGCAGTTTTAGAACCTTTTCCAATGAGCAGTTCTTC.

V and J are TRBV30 and TRBJ1-2, with D perhaps matching TRBD1 (5 bases). The CDR3 runs 12 residues. Per the germline V gene, CDR1 is GTSNPN and CDR2 is SVGIG (reference sequence). CDR3 DNA: TGTGCGTCGGCCCAGGGTGACTATGGCTACACCTTC. Residues: CASAQGDYGYTF.

The sample holds one count of this clone. The chain is built from TRBV6-6 and TRBJ2-7, with TRBD1 identical over 7 bases. Per germline, CDR1 MNHNY and CDR2 SVGAGI (reference sequence). J gave up 3 bases and V 5 bases, and 4 bases lay outside the gene matches. The CDR3 has 13 residues. The CDR3 region is CASSPSGGYEQYF. The CDR3 DNA follows: TGTGCCAGCAGTCCCTCAGGGGGCTACGAGCAGTACTTC.

The chain couples TRBV2 to TRBJ2-1; D remains ambiguous. The CDR3 sequence is 11 residues long. V lost 7 bases to trimming and J lost 5 bases, with 6 bases between them. Germline V lookup: CDR1 SNHLY, CDR2 FYNNEI. CDR3 loop: CASKLNNEQFF. CDR3 DNA: TGTGCCAGCAAACTAAACAATGAGCAGTTCTTC.